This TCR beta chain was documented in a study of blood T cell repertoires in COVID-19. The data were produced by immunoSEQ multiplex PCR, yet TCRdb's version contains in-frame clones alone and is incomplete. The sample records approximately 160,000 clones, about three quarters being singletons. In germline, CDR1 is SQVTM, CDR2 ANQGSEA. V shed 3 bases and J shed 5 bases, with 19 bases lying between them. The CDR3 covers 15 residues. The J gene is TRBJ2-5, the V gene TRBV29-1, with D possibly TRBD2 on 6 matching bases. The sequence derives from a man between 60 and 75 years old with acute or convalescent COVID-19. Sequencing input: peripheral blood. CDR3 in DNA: TGCAGCGTTGAGTTGGAGCCCTCAGGGAGGGAGACCCAGTACTTC. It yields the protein CSVELEPSGRETQYF.